The T cell receptor (beta chain) described here comes from a study of vaccination and CD4 T cells after COVID-19. Across the study: Four females and six males made up the convalescents, with two Hispanic. Cells were stimulated with overlapping spike peptides from SARS-CoV-2, HCoV-NL63, HCoV-OC43 and HCoV-229E. General study findings and limits: For SARS-CoV-2-reactive clonotypes, the median went from roughly 19 to 38, a nonsignificant increase.

This CDR3 has 16 amino acids. Oncomine TCR Beta short-read sequencing was applied to DNA from cultured CD4+ T cells. It was from cultured CD4+ T cells that genomic DNA was extracted. In TCRdb, the PCR reads were re-called with MiXCR into one record per CDR3 protein. The sample contains roughly 9,100 distinct CDR3 sequences, roughly 45% of which appear only once. Concerning this clonotype itself: Its antigen is unknown.

Treatment given: roughly nine-day PBMC culture with coronavirus spike peptide pools or control peptides (ViraFEST assay). Those CD4+ T cells from the unexposed donor predate the COVID-19 pandemic (2011-2018). Before TCRs were sequenced, ViraFEST expanded antigen-specific T cells with peptide pools. The chain is built from TRBV21-1 and TRBJ2-3; the table's D call TRBD1 went unverified against the DNA. TRBV21-1 is flagged as a pseudogene. This receptor was identified in a human donor in good health. The sequenced sample consisted of CD4+ T cells from blood, cultured in vitro. In DNA form, the CDR3 reads TGTGCCAGCAGCCCCCGGGACAGACGACGCACAGATACGCAGTATTTT. It yields the protein CASSPRDRRRTDTQYF.